This TCR beta chain was sequenced for a study of vaccination effects on CD4 cells after COVID-19. CD4+ T cells specific for antigen were expanded with viral peptide pools by the ViraFEST assay before sequencing. Cells that had been cultured for approximately ten days were the source of isolated CD4+ T cells. Recipients of the vaccine had no prior SARS-CoV-2 infection and negative nucleocapsid antibodies. Peptides at about 10 ug/ml and IL-2 at 10 IU/ml were added to around 2 million PBMC per well. A word on this clone: What it binds is not known.

The CDR3 consists of 18 residues. V lost 5 bases to trimming and J lost 1 base, with 20 bases between them. Germline V gene sequence: CDR1 SGHTA, CDR2 FQGTGA. The assay was immunoSEQ multiplex PCR, and TCRdb's table has in-frame clones only and misses some. The table lists around 83,000 clones, around 70% of them singletons, with around 1.5% in the top ten. The receptor's source is a human donor who received a COVID-19 vaccine. This chain connects TRBV7-3 to TRBJ2-2, with D unclear. The source was CD4+ T cells from PBMCs cultured with HCoV-229E spike peptides, collected before COVID-19 vaccination. The CDR3 protein is CASSPYPLMEENTGELFF. CDR3 DNA sequence: TGTGCCAGCAGCCCATACCCCCTTATGGAAGAGAACACCGGGGAGCTGTTTTTT.